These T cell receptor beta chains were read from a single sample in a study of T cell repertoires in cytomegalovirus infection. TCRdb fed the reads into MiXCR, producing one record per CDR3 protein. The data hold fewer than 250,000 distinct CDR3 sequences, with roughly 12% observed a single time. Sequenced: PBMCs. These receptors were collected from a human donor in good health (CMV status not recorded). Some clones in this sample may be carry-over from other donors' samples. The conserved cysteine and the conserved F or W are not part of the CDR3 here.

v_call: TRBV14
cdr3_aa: ASSQDLGTGELF

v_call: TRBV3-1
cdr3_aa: ASNTPGTGRMNEQF

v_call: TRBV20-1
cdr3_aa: SASPSTETQY

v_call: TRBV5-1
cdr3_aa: ASSLVLAGGPSNEQF

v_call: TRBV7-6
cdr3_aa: ASSLGLGQVMNTEAF

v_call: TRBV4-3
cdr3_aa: ASSQEPGGYEQF

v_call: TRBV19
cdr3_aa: ASSIRAPRLWEQF

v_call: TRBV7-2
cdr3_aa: ATGQPNTGELF

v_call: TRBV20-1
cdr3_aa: SAKMGASYGYT

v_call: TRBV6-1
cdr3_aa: ASSRTFMNTEAF

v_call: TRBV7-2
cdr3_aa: ASSLMTGAMYEQF

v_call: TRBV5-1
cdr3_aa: ASSLDDGGNQPQH

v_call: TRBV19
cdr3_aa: ASIRRVSVDTEAF

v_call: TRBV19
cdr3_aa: ASRVGGGSNQPQH

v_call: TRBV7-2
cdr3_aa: ASSLYHEQY

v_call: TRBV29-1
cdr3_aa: SVGLAAEETQY

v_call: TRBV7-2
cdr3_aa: ASSPTRGGRLAGGEQF

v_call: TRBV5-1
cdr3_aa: ASSRTSTDTQY

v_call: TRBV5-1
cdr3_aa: ASSLAVENEQF

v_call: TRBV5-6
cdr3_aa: ASSTPSASSYNEQF

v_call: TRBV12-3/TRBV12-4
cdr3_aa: ASRSDLASNEQF